The T cell receptor (beta chain) described here comes from a study of beta chain features in type 1 diabetes. As every portion of the isolated RNA was reverse transcribed, the sequencing read expressed TCRB transcripts. Measured with immunoSEQ multiplex PCR; TCRdb has only the in-frame clones, and not every one. The sample has approximately 400,000 clones; more than 12% are singletons. The CDR3 has 17 residues. Germline V gene sequence: CDR1 SGHVS, CDR2 FNYEAQ. Trimming took 1 base from V and 7 from J; bases not matched to a gene: 13. This clonotype originated in a woman under 30 in good health. The sequenced sample was naive CD4+ T cells from blood. This rearrangement joins TRBV7-6 to TRBJ2-1, with TRBD2 matching 7 bases. CDR3 residues: CASSLDGGGRAKNEQFF. For the CDR3, the DNA is TGTGCCAGCAGCTTAGACGGAGGAGGGAGGGCCAAGAATGAGCAGTTCTTC.